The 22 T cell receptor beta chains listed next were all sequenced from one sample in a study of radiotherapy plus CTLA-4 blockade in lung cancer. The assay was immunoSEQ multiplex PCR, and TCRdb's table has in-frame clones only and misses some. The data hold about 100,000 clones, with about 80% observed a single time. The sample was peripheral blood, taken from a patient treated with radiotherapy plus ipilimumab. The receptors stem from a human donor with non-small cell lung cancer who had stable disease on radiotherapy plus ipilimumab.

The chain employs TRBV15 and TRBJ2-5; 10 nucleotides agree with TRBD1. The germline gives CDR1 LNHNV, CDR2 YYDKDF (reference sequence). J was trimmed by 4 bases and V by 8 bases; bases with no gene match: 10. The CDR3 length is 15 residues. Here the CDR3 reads CATSPAWDRGETQYF. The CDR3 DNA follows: TGTGCCACCTCACCGGCCTGGGACAGGGGAGAGACCCAGTACTTC.

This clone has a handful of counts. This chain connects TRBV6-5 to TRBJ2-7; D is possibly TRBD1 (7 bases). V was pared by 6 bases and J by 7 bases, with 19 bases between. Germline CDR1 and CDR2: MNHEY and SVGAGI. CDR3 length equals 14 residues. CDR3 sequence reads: CASRAVQGGWEQYF. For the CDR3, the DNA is TGTGCCAGCAGGGCGGTCCAGGGGGGCTGGGAGCAGTACTTC.

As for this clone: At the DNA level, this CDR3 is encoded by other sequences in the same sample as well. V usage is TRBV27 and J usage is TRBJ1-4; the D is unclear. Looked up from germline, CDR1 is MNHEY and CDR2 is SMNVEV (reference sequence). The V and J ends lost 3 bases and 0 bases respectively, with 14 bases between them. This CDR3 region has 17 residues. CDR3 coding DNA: TGTGCCAGCAGTTTCGTAGGACTAAGGGCAACTAATGAAAAACTGTTTTTT. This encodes CASSFVGLRATNEKLFF.

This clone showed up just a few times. CDR3 DNA: TGTGCCATCACGGGGTCCTATAATGAAAAACTGTTTTTT. This gives the protein CAITGSYNEKLFF. J is TRBJ1-4 and V is TRBV10-3; D gene unclear. This CDR3 has 13 amino acids. With 7 bases removed from V and 4 bases from J, the gap between germline ends came to 10 bases. The germline CDR1 and CDR2 sequences are ENHRY and SYGVKD.

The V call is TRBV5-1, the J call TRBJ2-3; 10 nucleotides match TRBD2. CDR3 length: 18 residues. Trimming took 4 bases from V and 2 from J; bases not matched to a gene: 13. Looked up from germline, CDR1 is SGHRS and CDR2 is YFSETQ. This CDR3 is CASSPRLAGVTSTDTQYF. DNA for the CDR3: TGCGCCAGCAGCCCACGGCTAGCGGGGGTTACTTCCACAGATACGCAGTATTTT. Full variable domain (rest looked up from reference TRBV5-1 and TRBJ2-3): KAGVTQTPRYLIKTRGQQVTLSCSPISGHRSVSWYQQTPGQGLQFLFEYFSETQRNKGNFPGRFSGRQFSNSRSEMNVSTLELGDSALYLCASSPRLAGVTSTDTQYFGPGTRLTVL.

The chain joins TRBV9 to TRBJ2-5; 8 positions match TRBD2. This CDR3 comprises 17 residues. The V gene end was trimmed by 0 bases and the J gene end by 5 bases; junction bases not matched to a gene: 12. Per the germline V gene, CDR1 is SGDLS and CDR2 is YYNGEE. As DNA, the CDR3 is TGTGCCAGCAGCGTAGGGGTGGGCCGGGAGGGCCGGGAGACCCAGTACTTC. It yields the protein CASSVGVGREGRETQYF.

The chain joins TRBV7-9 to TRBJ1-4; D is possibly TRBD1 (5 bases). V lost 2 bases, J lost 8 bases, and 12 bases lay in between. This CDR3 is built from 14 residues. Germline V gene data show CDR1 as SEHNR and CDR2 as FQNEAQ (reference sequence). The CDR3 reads CASSLYTEGEKLFF. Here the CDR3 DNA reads TGTGCCAGCAGCTTATACACAGAGGGGGAAAAACTGTTTTTT.

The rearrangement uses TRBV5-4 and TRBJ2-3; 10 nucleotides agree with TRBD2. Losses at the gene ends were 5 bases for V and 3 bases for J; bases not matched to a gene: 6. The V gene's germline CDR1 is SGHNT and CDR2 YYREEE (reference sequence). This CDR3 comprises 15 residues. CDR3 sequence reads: CASSPSGSLTDTQYF. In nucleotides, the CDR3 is TGTGCCAGCAGTCCTAGCGGGAGTCTTACAGATACGCAGTATTTT.

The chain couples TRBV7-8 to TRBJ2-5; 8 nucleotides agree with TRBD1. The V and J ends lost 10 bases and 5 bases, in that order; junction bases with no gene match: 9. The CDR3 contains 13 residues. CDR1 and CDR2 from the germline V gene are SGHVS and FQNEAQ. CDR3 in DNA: TGTGCCACCCTCAGGGGGCGAGCGGAGACCCAGTACTTC. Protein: CATLRGRAETQYF.

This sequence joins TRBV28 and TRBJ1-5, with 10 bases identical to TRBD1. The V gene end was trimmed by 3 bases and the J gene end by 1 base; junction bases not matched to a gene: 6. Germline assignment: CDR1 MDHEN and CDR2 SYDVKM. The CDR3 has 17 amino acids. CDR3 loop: CASSFEGQGKSNQPQHF. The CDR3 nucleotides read TGTGCCAGCAGTTTCGAGGGACAGGGGAAGAGCAATCAGCCCCAGCATTTT.

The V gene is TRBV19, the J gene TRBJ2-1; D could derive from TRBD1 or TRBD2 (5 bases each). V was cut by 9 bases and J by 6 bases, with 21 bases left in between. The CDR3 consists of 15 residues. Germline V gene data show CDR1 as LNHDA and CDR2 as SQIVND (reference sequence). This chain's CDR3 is CASNLGPMNTNEQFF. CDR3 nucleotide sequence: TGTGCCAGCAACTTGGGACCGATGAACACCAATGAGCAGTTCTTC.

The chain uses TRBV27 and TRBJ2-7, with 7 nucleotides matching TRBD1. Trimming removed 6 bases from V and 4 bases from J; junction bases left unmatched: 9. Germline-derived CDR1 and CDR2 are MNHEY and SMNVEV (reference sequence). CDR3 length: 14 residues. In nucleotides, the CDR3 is TGTGCCAGCAGGGGGACAGTAGATATTTACGAGCAGTACTTC. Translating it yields CASRGTVDIYEQYF.

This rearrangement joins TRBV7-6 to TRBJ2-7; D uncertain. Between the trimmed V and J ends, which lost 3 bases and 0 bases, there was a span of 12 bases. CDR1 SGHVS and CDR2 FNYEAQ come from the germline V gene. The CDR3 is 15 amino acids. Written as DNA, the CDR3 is TGTGCCAGCAGCTTTGAGGCATCCAGCTCCTACGAGCAGTACTTC. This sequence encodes CASSFEASSSYEQYF.

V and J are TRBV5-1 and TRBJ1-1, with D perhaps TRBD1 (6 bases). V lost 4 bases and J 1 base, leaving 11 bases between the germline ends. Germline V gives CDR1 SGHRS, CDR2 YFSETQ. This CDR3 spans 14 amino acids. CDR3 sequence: CASSQLGGNTEAFF. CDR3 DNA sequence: TGCGCCAGCAGCCAACTAGGGGGGAACACTGAAGCTTTCTTT.

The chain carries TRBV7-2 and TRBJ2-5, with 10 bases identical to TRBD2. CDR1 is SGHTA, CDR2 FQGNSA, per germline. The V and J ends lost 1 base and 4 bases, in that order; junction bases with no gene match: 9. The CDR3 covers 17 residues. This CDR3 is CASSLGVLAGARETQYF. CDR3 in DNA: TGTGCCAGCAGCTTAGGGGTGCTAGCGGGAGCCAGAGAGACCCAGTACTTC.

CDR3 DNA: TGTGCCAGCAGTTACTCGACCAGGTCCGGCTACACCTTC. Its protein is CASSYSTRSGYTF. This chain uses TRBV6-5 with TRBJ1-2; D not resolved. Trimming pared 0 bases from V and 8 bases from J, leaving 10 bases between. Germline-derived CDR1 and CDR2 are MNHEY and SVGAGI. The CDR3 spans 13 residues.

CDR3 nucleotides: TGTGCCAGTAGCTCCCAGCGGGGGGGCCGCACCGGGGAGCTGTTTTTT. The encoded protein is CASSSQRGGRTGELFF. V usage is TRBV19 and J usage is TRBJ2-2; TRBD2 aligns across 10 bases. Trimming removed 6 bases from V and 4 bases from J; junction bases left unmatched: 8. Germline values: CDR1 LNHDA, CDR2 SQIVND (reference sequence). CDR3 length: 16 amino acids.

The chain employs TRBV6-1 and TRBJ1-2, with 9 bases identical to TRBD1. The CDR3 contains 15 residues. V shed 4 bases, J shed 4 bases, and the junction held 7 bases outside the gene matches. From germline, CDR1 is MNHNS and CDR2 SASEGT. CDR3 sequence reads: CASSVQGALGYGYTF. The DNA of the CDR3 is TGTGCCAGCAGTGTACAGGGGGCGCTGGGCTATGGCTACACCTTC.

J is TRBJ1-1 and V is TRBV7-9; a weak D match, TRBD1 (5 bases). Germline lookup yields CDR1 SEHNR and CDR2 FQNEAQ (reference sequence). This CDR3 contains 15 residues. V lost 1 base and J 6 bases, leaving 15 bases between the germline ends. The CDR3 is CASSLEVREGSEAFF. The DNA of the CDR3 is TGTGCCAGCAGCTTAGAGGTGAGGGAGGGGTCTGAAGCTTTCTTT.

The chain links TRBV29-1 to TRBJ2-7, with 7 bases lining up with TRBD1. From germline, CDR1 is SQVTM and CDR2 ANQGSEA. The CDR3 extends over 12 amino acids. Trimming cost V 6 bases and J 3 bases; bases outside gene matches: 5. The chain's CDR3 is CSVEGQNYEQYF. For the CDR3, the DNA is TGCAGCGTCGAGGGACAGAACTACGAGCAGTACTTC.

The chain's CDR3 is CASSFNFRDEQYF. As DNA, the CDR3 is TGTGCCAGCAGCTTCAACTTCAGGGACGAGCAGTACTTC. The V call is TRBV11-2, the J call TRBJ2-7, with a tentative D call TRBD1 (5 bases). V gave up 3 bases and J gave up 5 bases, with 11 bases separating them. In germline, CDR1 is SGHAT, CDR2 FQNNGV. The CDR3 sequence is 13 residues long.

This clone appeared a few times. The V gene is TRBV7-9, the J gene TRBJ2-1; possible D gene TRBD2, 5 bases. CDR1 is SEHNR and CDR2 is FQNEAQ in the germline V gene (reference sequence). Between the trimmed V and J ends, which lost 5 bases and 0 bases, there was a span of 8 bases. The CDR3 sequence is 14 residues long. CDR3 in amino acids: CASSPDFSYNEQFF. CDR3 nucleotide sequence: TGTGCCAGCAGCCCGGACTTCTCCTACAATGAGCAGTTCTTC.